What follows is one TCR beta chain and its context. Its antigen is as yet unknown. Bulk TCR library preparation followed previously described methods with listed TCR primers. Using its own MiXCR run on the PCR reads, TCRdb lists one record per CDR3 protein. This sample has 460,000 or so distinct CDR3 sequences, with around a fifth found just once. The data originate from a study of molecular identifiers for immune sequencing clone quantification. Germline loops: CDR1 MNHEY, CDR2 SMNVEV (reference sequence). V was clipped by 0 bases and J by 8 bases, with 12 bases between them. This CDR3 comprises 14 residues. Study-level results: Sharing of a barcode by identical TCR molecules could cause highly expanded clone sizes to be underestimated. For effector cells, clones above 20 RNA copies held over 97% of molecules; for naive cells, under 1%.

The clonotype comes from a human donor in good health. Some libraries in this study had Jurkat cell RNA spiked in. The rearrangement joins TRBV27 to TRBJ2-3, with no clear D. Sample: naive CD8+ T cells from blood, with Jurkat cell RNA spiked in. Subset given: FACS-sorted CD8+CD4-CCR7+CD45RA+ naive T cells. The CDR3 nucleotides are TGTGCCAGCAGTTTATCTGATAGCTTACGTACGCAGTATTTT. As protein: CASSLSDSLRTQYF.